These 16 T cell receptor beta chains came from one sample sequenced in a study of blood T cell repertoires in COVID-19. Repertoires were generated with immunoSEQ multiplex PCR, while TCRdb's copy carries only in-frame clones and drops some. The table includes roughly 110,000 clones, 80% to 85% detected once. Sequencing was done on a sample of peripheral blood. These receptor sequences come from a man aged 65 to 85 with acute or convalescent COVID-19.

This rearrangement joins TRBV7-9 to TRBJ2-5, with 9 bases fitting TRBD1. The CDR3 consists of 16 residues. The V gene's germline CDR1 is SEHNR and CDR2 FQNEAQ (reference sequence). With V trimmed by 4 bases and J by 5 bases, 11 bases remained unmatched. DNA of the CDR3: TGTGCCAGCAGCTCGAAAGTTACCGGGACAGGGGAGACCCAGTACTTC. It specifies CASSSKVTGTGETQYF.

The J gene is TRBJ1-6, the V gene TRBV23-1; unclear D gene. TRBV23-1 is treated as an ORF (open reading frame) with a function not yet certain. V was pared by 7 bases and J by 10 bases, with 17 bases between. This CDR3 has 14 amino acids. The CDR3 loop reads CASTPIWTGSPLHF. The DNA of the CDR3 is TGCGCCAGCACCCCCATTTGGACGGGGTCACCCCTCCACTTT.

The rearrangement uses TRBV24-1 and TRBJ2-2, with TRBD2 as a possible D gene (6 bases). The V end lost 3 bases, the J end lost 9 bases, and 10 bases lay between the germline ends. CDR1 is KGHDR and CDR2 is SFDVKD in the germline V gene. The CDR3 covers 13 residues. CDR3 bases: TGTGCCACCAGTGATACCGCGGGGAGGGAGCTGTTTTTT. It specifies CATSDTAGRELFF.

The CDR3 reads CASSKPGRISDSPLHF. DNA for the CDR3: TGTGCCTCCTCGAAGCCAGGGCGTATCTCGGATTCACCCCTCCACTTT. The chain combines TRBV2 with TRBJ1-6, with a possible D match to TRBD1 (5 bases). V lost 11 bases, J lost 8 bases, and 25 bases lay in between. This CDR3 spans 16 amino acids. CDR1 is SNHLY, CDR2 FYNNEI, per germline.

J is TRBJ2-1 and V is TRBV9; 11 positions match TRBD2. V shed 0 bases, J shed 9 bases, and the junction held 5 bases outside the gene matches. The CDR3 has 15 residues. The V gene's germline CDR1 is SGDLS and CDR2 YYNGEE. The CDR3 coding sequence is TGTGCCAGCAGCGTAGAGACTAGCGGGAAATTTGAGCAGTTCTTC. This encodes CASSVETSGKFEQFF.

The V call is TRBV28, the J call TRBJ2-4, with a tentative D call TRBD1 (5 bases). The CDR3 covers 16 residues. Trimming left V 4 bases short and J 6 bases short, with 19 bases between. CDR1 and CDR2 (germline): MDHEN, SYDVKM. CDR3: CASSSSLSGFRNIQYF. In DNA, the CDR3 is TGTGCCAGCAGTTCCTCGTTATCAGGGTTTCGAAACATTCAGTACTTC.

This chain links TRBV11-2 with TRBJ2-4; 8 bases agree with TRBD1. Germline V lookup: CDR1 SGHAT, CDR2 FQNNGV. The CDR3 is 16 residues long. With V trimmed by 5 bases and J by 0 bases, 6 bases remained unmatched. The CDR3 sequence is CASSPRTGLAKNIQYF. The CDR3 DNA reads as TGTGCCAGCAGCCCTCGGACAGGGCTAGCCAAAAACATTCAGTACTTC.

The chain combines TRBV28 with TRBJ1-1; D may be TRBD1 (5 bases). Germline CDR1 MDHEN, CDR2 SYDVKM. The CDR3 sequence is 13 residues long. Trimming removed 5 bases from V and 2 bases from J, with 9 bases in between. CDR3 coding DNA: TGTGCCAGCAGTACCCAGGGAAACACTGAAGCTTTCTTT. Amino acids: CASSTQGNTEAFF.

The chain combines TRBV12-3 or TRBV12-4 with TRBJ1-2; no definite D call. V was clipped by 6 bases and J by 4 bases, with 9 bases between them. The CDR3 contains 12 residues. The CDR3 spells CASSLESYGYTF. CDR3 DNA sequence: TGTGCCAGCAGCCTCGAGTCCTATGGCTACACCTTC.

V gene TRBV7-8 combines with J gene TRBJ2-7; D is possibly TRBD2 (6 bases). CDR1 is SGHVS, CDR2 FQNEAQ, per germline. The V end lost 5 bases, the J end lost 5 bases, and 28 bases lay between the germline ends. The CDR3 covers 18 residues. CDR3: CASSVSGTVLGVKNEQYF. Written as DNA, the CDR3 is TGTGCCAGCAGCGTTAGTGGGACTGTATTAGGAGTTAAAAACGAGCAGTACTTC.

The chain uses TRBV6-5 and TRBJ2-1; no reliable D call. Per germline, CDR1 MNHEY and CDR2 SVGAGI. This CDR3 spans 11 amino acids. Trimming took off 5 bases at V and 9 bases at J, with 8 bases between the two ends. CDR3 DNA sequence: TGTGCCAGCAGTCTAACGGGTGAGCAGTTCTTC. Translating gives CASSLTGEQFF.

The rearrangement uses TRBV7-9 and TRBJ2-3, with 9 bases aligning to TRBD1. J was trimmed by 4 bases and V by 0 bases; bases with no gene match: 5. CDR3 length: 16 amino acids. Germline CDR1 SEHNR, CDR2 FQNEAQ (reference sequence). CDR3 sequence: CASSLAVGQGPDTQYF. The CDR3 bases are TGTGCCAGCAGCTTAGCGGTGGGACAGGGCCCAGATACGCAGTATTTT.

The chain's CDR3 is CASSSTGRVFGYTF. The DNA for the CDR3 is TGCGCCAGCAGCTCTACAGGGAGGGTCTTCGGCTACACCTTC. The gene calls are TRBV5-1 and TRBJ1-2, with D possibly TRBD1 on 6 matching bases. Germline assignment: CDR1 SGHRS and CDR2 YFSETQ. The ends were cut back, 3 bases at V and 8 bases at J, with 17 bases in the middle. The CDR3 covers 14 residues.

Remarks on this clone: In the same sample, other DNA sequences code for this CDR3. V and J are TRBV10-3 and TRBJ1-5; D not certain. This CDR3 has 14 residues. Trimming removed 4 bases from V and 3 bases from J, with 10 bases in between. Germline loops: CDR1 ENHRY, CDR2 SYGVKD. The CDR3 protein is CAISGRQDNQPQHF. In DNA, the CDR3 is TGTGCCATCAGTGGGCGACAAGACAATCAGCCCCAGCATTTT.

This clone was observed a few times. The chain links TRBV5-6 to TRBJ2-7, with 9 nucleotides matching TRBD1. The germline V gene has CDR1 SGHDT and CDR2 YYEEEE. V lost 3 bases, J lost 4 bases, and 5 bases stayed unmatched. The CDR3 runs to 14 residues. The CDR3 coding sequence is TGTGCCAGCAGCTGGGGACAGGGCGTTTACGAGCAGTACTTC. This translates into CASSWGQGVYEQYF.

This rearrangement joins TRBV24-1 to TRBJ2-1; TRBD1 aligns across 8 bases. After removal of 3 bases from V and 5 bases from J, the junction contained 5 bases not matched to a gene. CDR3 length: 15 residues. Germline values: CDR1 KGHDR, CDR2 SFDVKD. The CDR3 region is CATSDGTGPNNEQFF. CDR3 nucleotides: TGTGCCACCAGTGATGGGACAGGACCCAACAATGAGCAGTTCTTC.